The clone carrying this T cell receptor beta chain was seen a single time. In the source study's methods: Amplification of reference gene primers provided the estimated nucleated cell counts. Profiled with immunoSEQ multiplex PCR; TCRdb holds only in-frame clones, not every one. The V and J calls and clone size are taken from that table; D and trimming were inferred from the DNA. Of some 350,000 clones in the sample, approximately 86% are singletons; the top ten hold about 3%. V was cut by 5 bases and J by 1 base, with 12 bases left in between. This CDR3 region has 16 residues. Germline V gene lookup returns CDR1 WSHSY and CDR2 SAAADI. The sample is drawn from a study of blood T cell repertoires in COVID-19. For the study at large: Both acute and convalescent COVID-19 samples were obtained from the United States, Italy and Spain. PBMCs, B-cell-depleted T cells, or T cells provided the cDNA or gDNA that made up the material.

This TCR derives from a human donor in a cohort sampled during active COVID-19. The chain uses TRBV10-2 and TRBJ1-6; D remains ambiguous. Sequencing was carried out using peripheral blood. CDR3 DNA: TGCGCCAGCAGTAGCAGGAAATCGTCCTATAATTCACCCCTCCACTTT. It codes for CASSSRKSSYNSPLHF.